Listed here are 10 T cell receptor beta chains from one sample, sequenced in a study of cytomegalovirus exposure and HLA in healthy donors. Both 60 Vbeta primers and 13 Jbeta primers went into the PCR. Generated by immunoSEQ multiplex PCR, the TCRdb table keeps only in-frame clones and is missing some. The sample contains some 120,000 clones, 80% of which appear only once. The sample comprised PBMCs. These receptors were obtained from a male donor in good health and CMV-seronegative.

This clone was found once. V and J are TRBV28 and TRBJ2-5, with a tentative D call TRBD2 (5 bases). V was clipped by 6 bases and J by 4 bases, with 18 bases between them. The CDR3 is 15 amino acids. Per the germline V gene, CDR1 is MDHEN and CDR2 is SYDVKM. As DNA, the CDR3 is TGTGCCAGCAGCTCGCAAGAGAGGGTTCGAGAGACCCAGTACTTC. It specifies CASSSQERVRETQYF.

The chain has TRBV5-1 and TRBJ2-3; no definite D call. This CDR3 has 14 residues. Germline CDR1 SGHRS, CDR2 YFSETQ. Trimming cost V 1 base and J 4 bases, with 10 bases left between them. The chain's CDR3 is CASSLSSNADTQYF. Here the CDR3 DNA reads TGCGCCAGCAGCTTGTCCTCTAACGCAGATACGCAGTATTTT.

The CDR3 bases are TGTGCCAGCAGTTTAAGGGAGGGACCTCGGGTCTACGAGCAGTACTTC. Translating it yields CASSLREGPRVYEQYF. The J gene is TRBJ2-5, the V gene TRBV27; 7 bases align to TRBD2. The J call may be mistaken, given a closer DNA end match to TRBJ2-7. This CDR3 has 16 amino acids. CDR1 is MNHEY, CDR2 SMNVEV, per germline (reference sequence).

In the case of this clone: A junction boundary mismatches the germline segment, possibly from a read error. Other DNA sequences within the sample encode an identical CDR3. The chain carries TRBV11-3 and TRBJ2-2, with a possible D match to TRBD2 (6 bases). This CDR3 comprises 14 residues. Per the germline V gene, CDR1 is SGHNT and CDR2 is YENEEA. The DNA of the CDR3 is TGTGCCAGCCGGAGGAGGGGAGACACCGGGGAGCTATTTTTT. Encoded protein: CASRRRGDTGELFF.

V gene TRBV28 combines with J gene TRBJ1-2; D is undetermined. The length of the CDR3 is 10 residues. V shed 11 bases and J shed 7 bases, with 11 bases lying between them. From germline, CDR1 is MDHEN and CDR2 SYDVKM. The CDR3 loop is CASGQPGYTF. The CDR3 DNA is TGTGCCTCAGGCCAGCCTGGCTACACCTTC.

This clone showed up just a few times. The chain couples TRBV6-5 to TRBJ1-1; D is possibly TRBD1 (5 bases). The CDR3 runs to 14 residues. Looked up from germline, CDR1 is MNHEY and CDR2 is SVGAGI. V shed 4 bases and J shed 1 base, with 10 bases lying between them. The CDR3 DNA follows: TGTGCCAGCAGTTCCACGACAGCGAACACTGAAGCTTTCTTT. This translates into CASSSTTANTEAFF.

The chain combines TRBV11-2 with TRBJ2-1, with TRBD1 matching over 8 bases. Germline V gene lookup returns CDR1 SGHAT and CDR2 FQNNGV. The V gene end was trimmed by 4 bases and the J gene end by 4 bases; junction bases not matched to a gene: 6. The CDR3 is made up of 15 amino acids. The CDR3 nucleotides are TGTGCCAGCAGCTCGATCCGGGACAGGTACAATGAGCAGTTCTTC. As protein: CASSSIRDRYNEQFF.

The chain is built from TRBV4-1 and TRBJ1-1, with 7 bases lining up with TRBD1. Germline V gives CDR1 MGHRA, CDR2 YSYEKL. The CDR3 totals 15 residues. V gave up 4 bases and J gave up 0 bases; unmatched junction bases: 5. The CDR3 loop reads CASSLQGELNTEAFF. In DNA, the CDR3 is TGCGCCAGCAGCCTGCAGGGGGAGTTGAACACTGAAGCTTTCTTT.

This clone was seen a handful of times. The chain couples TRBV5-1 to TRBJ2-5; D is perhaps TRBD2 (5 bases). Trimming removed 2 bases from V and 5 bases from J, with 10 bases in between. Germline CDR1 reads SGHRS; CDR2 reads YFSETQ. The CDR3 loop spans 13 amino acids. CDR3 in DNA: TGCGCCAGCAGCTTTCCAGGCGGGGAGACCCAGTACTTC. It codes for CASSFPGGETQYF.

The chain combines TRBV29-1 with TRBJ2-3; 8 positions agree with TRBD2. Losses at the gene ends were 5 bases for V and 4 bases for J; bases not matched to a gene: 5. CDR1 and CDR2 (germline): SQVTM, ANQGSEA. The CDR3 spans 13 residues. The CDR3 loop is CSVSGSPPDTQYF. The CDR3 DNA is TGCAGCGTTAGCGGGAGTCCCCCAGATACGCAGTATTTT.